These 6 T cell receptor beta chains were sequenced from one sample in a study of shared clonotypes between healthy human individuals. Sequencing used immunoSEQ multiplex PCR; TCRdb keeps in-frame clones, though not all of them. Among some 1.1 million clones listed, 70% to 85% were seen once. Material for sequencing was memory CD4+ T cells from PBMCs. Subset described: CD45RA-negative fraction. Receptor source: a man aged 18 to 30 in good health. Some clones in this sample may be carry-over from other donors' samples.

This chain links TRBV5-1 with TRBJ1-4, with 7 bases fitting TRBD1. CDR1 is SGHRS and CDR2 is YFSETQ in the germline V gene. J lost 4 bases, V lost 3 bases, and 6 bases had no gene match. This CDR3 is 15 amino acids long. In DNA, the CDR3 is TGCGCCAGCAGCTCCGGCGACAGGGTTAATGAAAAACTGTTTTTT. This gives the protein CASSSGDRVNEKLFF.

The chain combines TRBV18 with TRBJ1-2; 9 bases map to TRBD1. The V gene's germline CDR1 is KGHSH and CDR2 LQKENI. There are 15 residues in the CDR3. V trimming: 3 bases; J trimming: 4 bases; junction bases outside the gene matches: 6. The CDR3 nucleotides are TGTGCCAGCTCACCTACAGGGGGCCAGGGCTATGGCTACACCTTC. Protein product: CASSPTGGQGYGYTF.

This chain links TRBV7-2 with TRBJ2-2, with a tentative D call TRBD2 (5 bases). The CDR3 runs 16 residues. With 1 base removed from V and 0 bases from J, the gap between germline ends came to 9 bases. Germline V gene lookup returns CDR1 SGHTA and CDR2 FQGNSA. For the CDR3, the DNA is TGTGCCAGCAGCTTAGTTGCGGGTTCGAACACCGGGGAGCTGTTTTTT. Translating it yields CASSLVAGSNTGELFF.

This sequence joins TRBV7-7 and TRBJ1-3, with TRBD1 as a possible D gene (5 bases). Trimming took 5 bases from V and 4 from J, leaving 15 bases between them. CDR1 is SSHAT, CDR2 FNYEAQ, per germline (reference sequence). The CDR3 spans 15 residues. DNA for the CDR3: TGTGCCAGCAGCGCTATATCAGAGGGGGGAAACACCATATATTTT. It is translated as CASSAISEGGNTIYF.

The chain recombines TRBV29-1 with TRBJ1-2; possibly TRBD1 for D (6 bases). The germline V gene encodes CDR1 SQVTM and CDR2 ANQGSEA. The CDR3 contains 12 residues. The V and J ends lost 4 bases and 3 bases respectively, with 9 bases between them. This CDR3 is CSVVRQDYGYTF. In DNA form, the CDR3 reads TGCAGCGTTGTTAGACAGGACTATGGCTACACCTTC.

This clone was detected only a few times. The chain joins TRBV25-1 to TRBJ1-4; D gene unclear. CDR1 is MGHDK, CDR2 SYGVNS, per germline. The CDR3 has 14 residues. Trimming removed 2 bases from V and 2 bases from J, with 6 bases in between. The CDR3: CASSETVTNEKLFF. CDR3 in DNA: TGTGCCAGCAGTGAAACAGTTACTAATGAAAAACTGTTTTTT.